One and the same sample provided the 19 T cell receptor beta chains below, sequenced in a study of PD-1 blockade in classical Hodgkin lymphoma. Time point denoted: cycle 4 day 1 (C4D1), after six to seven weeks of nivolumab. There was relapse after autologous stem cell transplantation in every patient, and there was variation in brentuximab vedotin exposure. Sequencing was performed with immunoSEQ multiplex PCR; in TCRdb, only in-frame clones are kept and a portion is missing. The sample holds about 44,000 clones, 66% seen once. The source material was peripheral blood mononuclear cells (PBMCs), sampled before the fourth cycle of nivolumab. These receptors were collected from a human donor with classical Hodgkin lymphoma.

In this sample, this clone turned up a few times. The chain joins TRBV4-1 to TRBJ2-7; D is tentatively TRBD1 or TRBD2 (6 bases each). Per the germline V gene, CDR1 is MGHRA and CDR2 is YSYEKL. The CDR3 covers 15 residues. Deletions cut 4 bases from V and 5 bases from J, with 18 bases between. The CDR3 nucleotides are TGCGCCAGCAGCCCCACGGGAAACAGGGAGGACGAGCAGTACTTC. As protein: CASSPTGNREDEQYF.

The rearrangement joins TRBV18 to TRBJ2-3; D possibly matches TRBD1 or TRBD2 (5 bases each). The CDR3 is made up of 15 amino acids. The germline V gene encodes CDR1 KGHSH and CDR2 LQKENI. The V end lost 4 bases, the J end lost 0 bases, and 11 bases lay between the germline ends. The DNA for the CDR3 is TGTGCCAGCTCACTACCGGGACGAAGCACAGATACGCAGTATTTT. This gives the protein CASSLPGRSTDTQYF. Variable domain in full (rest from reference TRBV18 and TRBJ2-3): NAGVMQNPRHLVRRRGQEARLRCSPMKGHSHVYWYRQLPEEGLKFMVYLQKENIIDESGMPKERFSAEFPKEGPSILRIQQVVRGDSAAYFCASSLPGRSTDTQYFGPGTRLTVL.

CDR3 in DNA: TGCGCCAGCAGCTTGGATGGAGGGAGTGGGGAGACCCAGTACTTC. This codes for CASSLDGGSGETQYF. The chain couples TRBV5-1 to TRBJ2-5, with a possible D match to TRBD2 (6 bases). V was trimmed by 0 bases and J by 5 bases, leaving 14 bases between them. CDR1 is SGHRS, CDR2 YFSETQ, per germline. The CDR3 contains 15 residues.

The chain has TRBV18 and TRBJ1-1; no clear D gene. Trimming pared 3 bases from V and 7 bases from J, leaving 15 bases between. The CDR3 is made up of 14 amino acids. Per germline, CDR1 KGHSH and CDR2 LQKENI. The CDR3 spells CASSPPPIDIEAFF. The CDR3 coding sequence is TGTGCCAGCTCACCCCCTCCGATTGACATTGAAGCTTTCTTT.

J is TRBJ2-2 and V is TRBV5-1, with TRBD2 matching over 9 bases. The germline V gene encodes CDR1 SGHRS and CDR2 YFSETQ. This CDR3 spans 16 amino acids. J was trimmed by 0 bases and V by 5 bases; bases with no gene match: 5. The chain's CDR3 is CASSQREVTNTGELFF. The DNA for the CDR3 is TGCGCCAGCAGTCAGCGGGAGGTGACGAACACCGGGGAGCTGTTTTTT.

In its sample, this clone was seen a few times. The V gene is TRBV5-1, the J gene TRBJ2-1, with D hard to call. Germline CDR1 is SGHRS and CDR2 is YFSETQ. The V end lost 0 bases, the J end lost 9 bases, and 13 bases lay between the germline ends. There are 14 residues in the CDR3. The CDR3 sequence is CASSLGSTGGEQFF. The CDR3 DNA sequence: TGCGCCAGCAGCTTGGGGTCGACGGGCGGTGAGCAGTTCTTC. Variable domain in full (rest from reference TRBV5-1 and TRBJ2-1): KAGVTQTPRYLIKTRGQQVTLSCSPISGHRSVSWYQQTPGQGLQFLFEYFSETQRNKGNFPGRFSGRQFSNSRSEMNVSTLELGDSALYLCASSLGSTGGEQFFGPGTRLTVL.

The chain joins TRBV9 to TRBJ2-7; 12 bases match TRBD2. With V trimmed by 0 bases and J by 6 bases, 1 base remained unmatched. This CDR3 spans 14 amino acids. Germline CDR1 reads SGDLS; CDR2 reads YYNGEE. DNA for the CDR3: TGTGCCAGCAGCGTAGCTAGCGGGGGGGCCGAGCAGTACTTC. It yields the protein CASSVASGGAEQYF.

This clone is a singleton in its sample. The chain has TRBV6-1 and TRBJ2-7, with 9 bases lining up with TRBD2. Losses at the gene ends were 7 bases for V and 3 bases for J; bases not matched to a gene: 10. Germline CDR1 reads MNHNS; CDR2 reads SASEGT. This CDR3 contains 15 residues. Here the CDR3 DNA reads TGTGCCAGCAAGTTTGGTAGCGGGGGCGGCTACGAGCAGTACTTC. Translation gives CASKFGSGGGYEQYF.

This chain uses TRBV9 with TRBJ2-3, with D possibly being TRBD2 (7 bases). Germline V gene sequence: CDR1 SGDLS, CDR2 YYNGEE. The CDR3 runs to 17 residues. Deletions cut 0 bases from V and 0 bases from J, with 14 bases between. CDR3 loop: CASSVVGGPASTDTQYF. The CDR3 DNA reads TGTGCCAGCAGCGTAGTGGGGGGGCCCGCCAGCACAGATACGCAGTATTTT.

This clone was detected once. The rearrangement uses TRBV27 and TRBJ2-6; D is possibly TRBD1 (6 bases). From germline, CDR1 is MNHEY and CDR2 SMNVEV (reference sequence). V lost 0 bases and J lost 2, with 17 bases in between. The CDR3 covers 19 residues. The CDR3 reads CASSLSVRDITPGANVLTF. The CDR3 coding sequence is TGTGCCAGCAGTTTATCGGTCCGGGACATAACCCCTGGGGCCAACGTCCTGACTTTC.

The V gene is TRBV10-3, the J gene TRBJ2-2, with TRBD2 identical over 8 bases. The CDR3 is 14 residues long. CDR1 is ENHRY, CDR2 SYGVKD, per germline. With 11 bases clipped from V and 2 bases from J, the junction kept 7 bases outside the gene matches. Here the CDR3 DNA reads TGTGCCGCATCCGGGACTAGTAACACCGGGGAGCTGTTTTTT. It encodes CAASGTSNTGELFF.

This clone was seen more than once but under ten times. The rearrangement uses TRBV28 and TRBJ1-2; possible D gene TRBD1, 5 bases. The V gene's germline CDR1 is MDHEN and CDR2 SYDVKM. Trimming took 2 bases from V and 2 from J, leaving 12 bases between them. The length of the CDR3 is 15 residues. The CDR3 nucleotides are TGTGCCAGCAGTTTAAGAGGACACGTCAACTATGGCTACACCTTC. Encoded protein: CASSLRGHVNYGYTF.

The gene calls are TRBV7-2 and TRBJ2-7, with 16 bases that match TRBD2. This CDR3 contains 15 residues. Germline loops: CDR1 SGHTA, CDR2 FQGNSA. The trim removed 5 bases at V and 4 bases at J, leaving 2 bases unmatched. The CDR3 spells CASSPGLAGGYEQYF. The CDR3 DNA is TGTGCCAGCAGCCCGGGACTAGCGGGAGGGTACGAGCAGTACTTC.

The CDR3 DNA sequence: TGTGCCATCAGCATCGGTGGTAGCGGGAGATACGAGCAGTACTTC. Translated, it gives CAISIGGSGRYEQYF. V is TRBV10-3 and J is TRBJ2-7; 9 bases map to TRBD2. The ends lost 6 bases at V and 4 bases at J; junction bases unmatched: 10. The CDR3 consists of 15 residues. Germline CDR1 ENHRY, CDR2 SYGVKD.

The rearrangement joins TRBV5-1 to TRBJ1-2; no firm D call. The CDR3 consists of 14 residues. V gave up 2 bases and J gave up 3 bases, with 11 bases separating them. Germline lookup yields CDR1 SGHRS and CDR2 YFSETQ. CDR3 coding DNA: TGCGCCAGCAGCTTTCAGGAGGCCCACTATGGCTACACCTTC. Translation gives CASSFQEAHYGYTF.

The rearrangement joins TRBV6-5 to TRBJ2-5; no definite D call. The germline V and J ends were trimmed by 6 bases and 4 bases, with 9 bases remaining between them. CDR1 is MNHEY, CDR2 SVGAGI, per germline. The CDR3 totals 12 residues. The CDR3 reads CASRGYGETQYF. CDR3 in DNA: TGTGCCAGCAGGGGTTACGGAGAGACCCAGTACTTC.

This clone was counted only a few times. The chain has TRBV6-4 and TRBJ2-2; TRBD1 is a possible D gene (6 bases). The V gene lost 6 bases and the J gene lost 3 bases, with 11 bases spanning the gap. CDR3 length: 14 amino acids. CDR1 and CDR2 (germline): MRHNA, SNTAGT. CDR3 residues: CASRRQVDTGELFF. The CDR3 DNA follows: TGTGCCAGCAGAAGACAGGTAGACACCGGGGAGCTGTTTTTT.

The chain links TRBV7-2 to TRBJ2-2; D remains unclear. This CDR3 is 14 amino acids long. CDR1 and CDR2 from the germline V gene are SGHTA and FQGNSA. V lost 5 bases, J lost 2 bases, and 9 bases lay in between. DNA of the CDR3: TGTGCCAGCAGCCCGACACTAAACACCGGGGAGCTGTTTTTT. Protein sequence: CASSPTLNTGELFF.

The rearrangement links TRBV28 to TRBJ1-5; the D is unclear. V lost 4 bases, J lost 2 bases, and 18 bases lay in between. CDR1 is MDHEN and CDR2 is SYDVKM in the germline V gene. The CDR3 is 17 amino acids. CDR3 nucleotide sequence: TGTGCCAGCAGTTCGGACCGTGGGTGGAGGCGCAATCAGCCCCAGCATTTT. It yields the protein CASSSDRGWRRNQPQHF.